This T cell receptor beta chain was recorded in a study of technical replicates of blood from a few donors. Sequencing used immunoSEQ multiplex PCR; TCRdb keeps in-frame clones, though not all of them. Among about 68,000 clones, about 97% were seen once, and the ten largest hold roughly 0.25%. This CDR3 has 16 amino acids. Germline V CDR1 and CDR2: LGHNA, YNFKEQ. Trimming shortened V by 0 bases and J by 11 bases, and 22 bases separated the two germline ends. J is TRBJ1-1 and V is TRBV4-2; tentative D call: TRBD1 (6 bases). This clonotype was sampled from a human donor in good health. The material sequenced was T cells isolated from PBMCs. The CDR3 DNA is TGTGCCAGCAGCCAAGATCCGGCCAGAGGGGGATCGAGGGCTTTCTTT. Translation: CASSQDPARGGSRAFF.